This paragraph reports one T cell receptor beta chain. Germline V gives CDR1 LNHDA, CDR2 SQIVND (reference sequence). The CDR3 consists of 11 residues. V was trimmed by 3 bases and J by 7 bases, leaving 3 bases between them. The table came from immunoSEQ multiplex PCR; TCRdb's copy has only in-frame clones and leaves some out. The top ten hold more than 9.5% of the sample, which has under 15,000 clones, 70% to 80% seen once. This entry belongs to a study of somatic mutations in cytotoxic T cells in rheumatoid arthritis. Study information: Sorting by flow gave nearly 100% purity for some V beta antibody-stained T-cell populations, including V beta1+ cells sequenced for TCRB.

This clonotype originated in a man in his 70s in good health. V is TRBV19 and J is TRBJ1-4; D gene ambiguous. Sequences were obtained from CD8+ T cells sorted from blood. In DNA form, the CDR3 reads TGTGCCAGTAGTATGGGTGAAAAACTGTTTTTT. This sequence encodes CASSMGEKLFF.